These T cell receptor beta chains were read from a single sample in a study of blood T cell repertoires in COVID-19. TCRdb's copy holds only in-frame clones and misses some; the assay was immunoSEQ multiplex PCR. The sample lists about 200,000 clones; more than 75% were seen once. Material for sequencing was peripheral blood. The receptors here all came from a person between 65 and 79 years old with COVID-19, enrolled during active disease. CDR3s include the opening cysteine and the closing phenylalanine or tryptophan. Fields, in order: J gene, D gene, V gene, clone size, CDR3 protein, CDR3 DNA. The D gene is left open where the match is weak. A row's size may be missing; if present it is once, few, many or a size class.

J gene: TRBJ2-5
D gene: .
V gene: TRBV19
clone size: .
CDR3 protein: CASSMLRGEETQYF
CDR3 DNA: TGTGCCAGTAGTATGTTGCGGGGCGAAGAGACCCAGTACTTC

J gene: TRBJ1-1
D gene: .
V gene: TRBV5-1
clone size: .
CDR3 protein: CASSFQGDTEAFF
CDR3 DNA: TGCGCCAGCAGCTTTCAGGGCGATACTGAAGCTTTCTTT

J gene: TRBJ2-2
D gene: .
V gene: TRBV3-1/TRBV3-2
clone size: .
CDR3 protein: CASSQAGYTGELFF
CDR3 DNA: TGTGCCAGCAGCCAAGCAGGATACACCGGGGAGCTGTTTTTT

J gene: TRBJ1-6
D gene: TRBD1
V gene: TRBV4-3
clone size: .
CDR3 protein: CASSPTGGKGSYNSPLHF
CDR3 DNA: TGCGCCAGCAGCCCGACAGGGGGAAAGGGTTCCTATAATTCACCCCTCCACTTT

J gene: TRBJ1-3
D gene: .
V gene: TRBV5-1
clone size: .
CDR3 protein: CASSLALDSSGNTIYF
CDR3 DNA: TGCGCCAGCAGCTTGGCCCTAGACAGCTCTGGAAACACCATATATTTT

J gene: TRBJ1-1
D gene: .
V gene: TRBV4-1
clone size: .
CDR3 protein: CASSRQPDTEAFF
CDR3 DNA: TGCGCCAGCAGCCGCCAACCAGACACTGAAGCTTTCTTT

J gene: TRBJ2-2
D gene: .
V gene: TRBV27
clone size: .
CDR3 protein: CASSLGPTLTRPAYLTGELFF
CDR3 DNA: TGTGCCAGCAGTTTAGGGCCCACCCTGACTAGGCCCGCTTATCTCACCGGGGAGCTGTTTTTT

J gene: TRBJ2-4
D gene: .
V gene: TRBV6-5
clone size: .
CDR3 protein: CASSLGRGGDIQYF
CDR3 DNA: TGTGCCAGCAGTTTGGGAAGGGGGGGAGACATTCAGTACTTC

J gene: TRBJ1-1
D gene: TRBD1
V gene: TRBV6-5
clone size: .
CDR3 protein: CASSLLPRDSTEAFF
CDR3 DNA: TGTGCCAGCAGCCTACTCCCTAGGGACAGCACTGAAGCTTTCTTT

J gene: TRBJ2-3
D gene: TRBD2
V gene: TRBV5-6
clone size: once
CDR3 protein: CASSLSSGRGIDTQYF
CDR3 DNA: TGTGCCAGCAGCCTATCTAGCGGGAGGGGGATAGATACGCAGTATTTT

J gene: TRBJ1-4
D gene: .
V gene: TRBV19
clone size: .
CDR3 protein: CASKTVTNEKLFF
CDR3 DNA: TGTGCCAGTAAGACAGTAACTAATGAAAAACTGTTTTTT

J gene: TRBJ2-7
D gene: .
V gene: TRBV6-2/TRBV6-3
clone size: .
CDR3 protein: CASSPISPGLKNEQYF
CDR3 DNA: TGTGCCAGCAGTCCCATCTCCCCGGGACTGAAAAACGAGCAGTACTTC

J gene: TRBJ2-1
D gene: .
V gene: TRBV7-2
clone size: .
CDR3 protein: CASSPYGVLASAYNEQFF
CDR3 DNA: TGTGCCAGCAGCCCATACGGGGTATTAGCGTCCGCCTACAATGAGCAGTTCTTC

J gene: TRBJ2-7
D gene: .
V gene: TRBV27
clone size: .
CDR3 protein: CASSTSDFYEQYF
CDR3 DNA: TGTGCCAGCAGTACCTCGGACTTTTACGAGCAGTACTTC

J gene: TRBJ2-7
D gene: .
V gene: TRBV28
clone size: .
CDR3 protein: CASQGGSYEQYF
CDR3 DNA: TGTGCCTCTCAGGGGGGTTCCTACGAGCAGTACTTC

J gene: TRBJ1-5
D gene: .
V gene: TRBV28
clone size: .
CDR3 protein: CASRPGWGNQPQHF
CDR3 DNA: TGTGCCAGCAGGCCGGGGTGGGGCAATCAGCCCCAGCATTTT

J gene: TRBJ2-5
D gene: TRBD1
V gene: TRBV25-1
clone size: .
CDR3 protein: CASSEPGTGGLKTQYF
CDR3 DNA: TGTGCCAGCAGTGAGCCCGGGACAGGGGGCTTGAAGACCCAGTACTTC

J gene: TRBJ2-7
D gene: TRBD2
V gene: TRBV3-1/TRBV3-2
clone size: .
CDR3 protein: CASSQDGAPTSGRALPYEQYF
CDR3 DNA: TGTGCCAGCAGCCAAGACGGAGCTCCGACTAGCGGGAGGGCACTCCCCTACGAGCAGTACTTC

J gene: TRBJ2-2
D gene: .
V gene: TRBV6-5
clone size: .
CDR3 protein: CASRTAANTGELFF
CDR3 DNA: TGTGCCAGCAGGACTGCAGCGAACACCGGGGAGCTGTTTTTT